The rows below give T cell receptor beta chains drawn from one sample of a study of OX40 agonist ivuxolimab in advanced cancers. Generated by immunoSEQ multiplex PCR, the TCRdb table keeps only in-frame clones and is missing some. Of 65,000 to 95,000 clones listed, about four fifths are singletons. The input for sequencing was CD4+ or CD8+ T cells sorted from blood, taken in a trial of the OX40 agonist ivuxolimab. Receptors originate from an adult with an advanced solid tumor such as melanoma, head and neck, liver or kidney cancer. The CDR3 runs from the conserved cysteine through the conserved F or W. A D gene is named only where the DNA matches it firmly. A clone size is listed for some rows: how often the clone was seen (once, few, many), or a class if it is expanded.

>TRBV7-2|-|TRBJ1-2|-
TGTGCCAGCAGCTTAGGACGATATGGCTACACCTTC
CASSLGRYGYTF
>TRBV5-1|-|TRBJ2-1|-
TGCGCCAGCAGCTTGGGTCGGGATGAGGGAAATGAGCAGTTCTTC
CASSLGRDEGNEQFF
>TRBV7-3|TRBD1|TRBJ1-2|-
TGTGCCAGCACCCGGACAGGGGGCGACTATGGCTACACCTTC
CASTRTGGDYGYTF
>TRBV4-1|-|TRBJ2-7|-
TGCGCCAGCAGCTTAGACAGACCCTACGAGCAGTACTTC
CASSLDRPYEQYF
>TRBV5-1|-|TRBJ1-2|few
TGCGCCAGCAGCTTGGGGACGACCTATGGCTACACCTTC
CASSLGTTYGYTF
>TRBV2|-|TRBJ1-2|-
TGTGCCAGCAGGGGCGGGGGGTTGACATATGGCTACACCTTC
CASRGGGLTYGYTF
>TRBV11-3|TRBD1|TRBJ2-5|-
TGTGCCAGCAGCTACAGGGGCGGAGAGGAGACCCAGTACTTC
CASSYRGGEETQYF
>TRBV27|TRBD1|TRBJ1-3|few
TGTGCCAGCAGTTCCCAGGGGGCGGCCATCCTACTCTACTCTGGAAACACCATATATTTT
CASSSQGAAILLYSGNTIYF
>TRBV7-7|TRBD1|TRBJ1-5|-
TGTGCTAGCAGCTTAGAGGGGTACAGGGGGGATCAGCCCCAGCATTTT
CASSLEGYRGDQPQHF
>TRBV2|-|TRBJ1-2|-
TGTGCCAGCAGGGGGAGATGGACAGCTAACTATGGCTACACCTTC
CASRGRWTANYGYTF
>TRBV29-1|-|TRBJ1-1|-
TGCAGCGTTGAGATAACAAAGGGGGGGCCAGCTTTCTTT
CSVEITKGGPAFF
>TRBV18|-|TRBJ1-5|-
TGTGCCAGCTCACCCCCAGGGGGCAATCAGCCCCAGCATTTT
CASSPPGGNQPQHF
>TRBV5-1|TRBD2|TRBJ2-5|-
TGCGCCAGCAGCTTGGCCCCGGGAGGGGAGACCCAGTACTTC
CASSLAPGGETQYF